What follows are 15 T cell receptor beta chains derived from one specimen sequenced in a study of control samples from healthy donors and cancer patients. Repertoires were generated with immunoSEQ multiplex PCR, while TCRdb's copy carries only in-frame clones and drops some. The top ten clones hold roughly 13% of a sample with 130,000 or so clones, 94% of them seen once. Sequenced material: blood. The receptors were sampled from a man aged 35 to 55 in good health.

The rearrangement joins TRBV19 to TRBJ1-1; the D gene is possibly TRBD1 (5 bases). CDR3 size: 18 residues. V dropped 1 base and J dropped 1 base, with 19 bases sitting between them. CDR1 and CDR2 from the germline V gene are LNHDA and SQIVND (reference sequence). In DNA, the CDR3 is TGTGCCAGTAGTATAGCGCCCCTGAGCTACAGGTCGAACACTGAAGCTTTCTTT. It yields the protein CASSIAPLSYRSNTEAFF.

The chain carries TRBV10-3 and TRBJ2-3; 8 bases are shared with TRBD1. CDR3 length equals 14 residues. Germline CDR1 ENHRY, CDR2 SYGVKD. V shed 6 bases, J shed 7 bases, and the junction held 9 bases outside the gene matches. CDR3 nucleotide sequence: TGTGCCATCAGGTCAGGGGGCTTGGGAAATACGCAGTATTTT. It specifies CAIRSGGLGNTQYF.

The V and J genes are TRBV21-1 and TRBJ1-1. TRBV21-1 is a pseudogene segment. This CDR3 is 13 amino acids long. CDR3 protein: CASTPSQGVGAFF. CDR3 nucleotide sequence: TGTGCCAGCACTCCCAGCCAGGGAGTCGGAGCTTTCTTT.

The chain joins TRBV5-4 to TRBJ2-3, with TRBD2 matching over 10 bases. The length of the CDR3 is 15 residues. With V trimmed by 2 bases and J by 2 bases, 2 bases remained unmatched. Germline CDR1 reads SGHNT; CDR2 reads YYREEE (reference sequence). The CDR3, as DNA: TGTGCCAGCAGCTTTAGCGGGGGGTACACAGATACGCAGTATTTT. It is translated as CASSFSGGYTDTQYF.

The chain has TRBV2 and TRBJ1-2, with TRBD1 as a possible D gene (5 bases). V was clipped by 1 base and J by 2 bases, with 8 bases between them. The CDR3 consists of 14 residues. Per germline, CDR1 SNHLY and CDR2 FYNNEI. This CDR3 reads CASSEVKGNYGYTF. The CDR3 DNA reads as TGTGCCAGCAGTGAAGTTAAGGGGAACTATGGCTACACCTTC.

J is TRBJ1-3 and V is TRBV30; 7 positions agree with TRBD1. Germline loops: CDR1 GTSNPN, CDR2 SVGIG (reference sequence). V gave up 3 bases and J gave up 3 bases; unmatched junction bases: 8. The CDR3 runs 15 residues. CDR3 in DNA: TGTGCCTGGAGCAGGGACAGTGGCAATGGAAACACCATATATTTT. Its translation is CAWSRDSGNGNTIYF.

CDR3 nucleotide sequence: TGTGCCAGCAGCCAAGATGGGGGAGGAAACGAGCAGTACTTC. This codes for CASSQDGGGNEQYF. The chain carries TRBV4-2 and TRBJ2-7; D possibly corresponds to TRBD2 (6 bases). This CDR3 comprises 14 residues. Germline CDR1 reads LGHNA; CDR2 reads YNFKEQ. The ends were cut back, 0 bases at V and 5 bases at J, with 11 bases in the middle.

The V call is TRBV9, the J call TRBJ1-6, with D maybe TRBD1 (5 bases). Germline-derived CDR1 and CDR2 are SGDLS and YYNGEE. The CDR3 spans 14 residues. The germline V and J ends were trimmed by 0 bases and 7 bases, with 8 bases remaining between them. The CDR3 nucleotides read TGTGCCAGCAGCGTAGATGGGGGGAATTCACCCCTCCACTTT. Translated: CASSVDGGNSPLHF. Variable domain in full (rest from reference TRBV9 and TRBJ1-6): DSGVTQTPKHLITATGQRVTLRCSPRSGDLSVYWYQQSLDQGLQFLIQYYNGEERAKGNILERFSAQQFPDLHSELNLSSLELGDSALYFCASSVDGGNSPLHFGNGTRLTVT.

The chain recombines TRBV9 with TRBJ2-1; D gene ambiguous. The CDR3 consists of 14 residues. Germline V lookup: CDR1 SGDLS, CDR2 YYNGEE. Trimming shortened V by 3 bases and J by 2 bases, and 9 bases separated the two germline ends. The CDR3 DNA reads TGTGCCAGCAGCGCGGGTGGGGCCTACAATGAGCAGTTCTTC. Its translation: CASSAGGAYNEQFF.

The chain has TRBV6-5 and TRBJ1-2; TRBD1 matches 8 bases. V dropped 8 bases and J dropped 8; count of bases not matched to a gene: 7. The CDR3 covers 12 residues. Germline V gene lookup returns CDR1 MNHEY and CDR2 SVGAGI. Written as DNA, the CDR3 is TGTGCCAGCGGTAGGACAGGGATCGGCTACACCTTC. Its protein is CASGRTGIGYTF.

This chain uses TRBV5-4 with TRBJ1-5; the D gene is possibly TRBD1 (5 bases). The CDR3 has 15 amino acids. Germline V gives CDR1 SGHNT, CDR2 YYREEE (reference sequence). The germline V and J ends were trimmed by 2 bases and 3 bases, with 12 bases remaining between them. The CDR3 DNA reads TGTGCCAGCAGCTTACAAGGGGCACTCAATCAGCCCCAGCATTTT. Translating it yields CASSLQGALNQPQHF.

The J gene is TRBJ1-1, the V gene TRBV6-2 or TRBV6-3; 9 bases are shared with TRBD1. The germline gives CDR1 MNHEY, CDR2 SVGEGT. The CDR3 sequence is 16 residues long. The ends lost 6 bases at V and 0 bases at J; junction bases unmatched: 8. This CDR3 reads CASSSDRGVVNTEAFF. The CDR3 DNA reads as TGTGCCAGCAGCTCGGACAGGGGCGTTGTGAACACTGAAGCTTTCTTT.

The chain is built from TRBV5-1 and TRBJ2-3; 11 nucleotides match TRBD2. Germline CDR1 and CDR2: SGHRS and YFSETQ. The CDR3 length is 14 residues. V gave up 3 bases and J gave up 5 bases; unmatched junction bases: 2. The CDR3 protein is CASSSTSGVDTQYF. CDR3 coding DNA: TGCGCCAGCAGCTCGACTAGCGGGGTAGATACGCAGTATTTT.

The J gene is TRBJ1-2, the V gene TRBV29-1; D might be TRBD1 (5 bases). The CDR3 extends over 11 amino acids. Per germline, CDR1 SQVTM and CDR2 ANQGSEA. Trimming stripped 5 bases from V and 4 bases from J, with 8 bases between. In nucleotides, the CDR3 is TGCAGCGTTCGGGGGTCCTATGGCTACACCTTC. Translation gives CSVRGSYGYTF.

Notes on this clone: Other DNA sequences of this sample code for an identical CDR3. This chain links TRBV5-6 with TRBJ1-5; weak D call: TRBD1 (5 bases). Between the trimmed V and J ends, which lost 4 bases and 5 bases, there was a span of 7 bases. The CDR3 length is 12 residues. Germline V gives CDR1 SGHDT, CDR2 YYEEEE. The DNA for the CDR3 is TGTGCCAGCAGCCTACAGGATCAGCCCCAGCATTTT. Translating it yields CASSLQDQPQHF.